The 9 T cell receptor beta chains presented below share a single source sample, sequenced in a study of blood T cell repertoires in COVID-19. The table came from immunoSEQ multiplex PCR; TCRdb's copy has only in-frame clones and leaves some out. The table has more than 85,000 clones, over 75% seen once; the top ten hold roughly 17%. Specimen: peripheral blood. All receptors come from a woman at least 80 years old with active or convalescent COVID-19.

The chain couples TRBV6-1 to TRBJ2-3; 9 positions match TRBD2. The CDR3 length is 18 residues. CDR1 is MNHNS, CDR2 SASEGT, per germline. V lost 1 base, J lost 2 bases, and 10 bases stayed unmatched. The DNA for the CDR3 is TGTGCCAGCAGTGAAGATTGGACTAGCGATTCCTTCACAGATACGCAGTATTTT. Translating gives CASSEDWTSDSFTDTQYF.

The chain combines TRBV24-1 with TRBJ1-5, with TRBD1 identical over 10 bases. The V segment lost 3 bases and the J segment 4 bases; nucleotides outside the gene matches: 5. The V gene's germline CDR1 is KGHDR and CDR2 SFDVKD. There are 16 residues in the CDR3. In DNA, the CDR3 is TGTGCCACCAGTGATCGGGACAGGGGAAAGAATCAGCCCCAGCATTTT. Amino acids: CATSDRDRGKNQPQHF.

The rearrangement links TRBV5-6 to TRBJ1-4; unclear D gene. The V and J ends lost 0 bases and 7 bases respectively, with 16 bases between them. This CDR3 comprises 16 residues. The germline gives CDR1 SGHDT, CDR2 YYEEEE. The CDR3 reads CASSLVVAGSAEKLFF. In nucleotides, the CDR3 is TGTGCCAGCAGCTTGGTGGTGGCAGGATCTGCTGAAAAACTGTTTTTT.

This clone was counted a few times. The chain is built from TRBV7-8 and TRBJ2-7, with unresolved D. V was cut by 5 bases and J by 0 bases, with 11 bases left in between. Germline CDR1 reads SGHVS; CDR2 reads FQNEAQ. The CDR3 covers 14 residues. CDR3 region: CASSRGGTSYEQYF. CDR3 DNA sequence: TGTGCCAGCAGCAGAGGCGGTACCTCCTACGAGCAGTACTTC.

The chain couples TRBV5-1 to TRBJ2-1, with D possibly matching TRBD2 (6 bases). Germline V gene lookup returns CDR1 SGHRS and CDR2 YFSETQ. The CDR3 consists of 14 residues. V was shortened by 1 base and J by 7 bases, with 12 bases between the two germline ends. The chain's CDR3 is CASSLRRESNEQFF. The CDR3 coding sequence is TGCGCCAGCAGCTTGAGGAGGGAGAGTAATGAGCAGTTCTTC.

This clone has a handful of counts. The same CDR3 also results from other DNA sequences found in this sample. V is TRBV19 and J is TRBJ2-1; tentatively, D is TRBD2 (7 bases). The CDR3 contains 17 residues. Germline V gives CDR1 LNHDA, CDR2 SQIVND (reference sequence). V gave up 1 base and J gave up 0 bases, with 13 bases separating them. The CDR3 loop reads CASSIGGGGSSYNEQFF. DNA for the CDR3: TGTGCCAGTAGTATAGGCGGGGGCGGGAGCTCCTACAATGAGCAGTTCTTC.

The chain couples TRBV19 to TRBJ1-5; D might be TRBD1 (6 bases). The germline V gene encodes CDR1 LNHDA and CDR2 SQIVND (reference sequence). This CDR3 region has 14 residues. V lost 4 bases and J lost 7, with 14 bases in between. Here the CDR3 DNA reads TGTGCCAGTAGTACCGACAGGTTCTGGCAGCCCCAGCATTTT. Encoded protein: CASSTDRFWQPQHF.

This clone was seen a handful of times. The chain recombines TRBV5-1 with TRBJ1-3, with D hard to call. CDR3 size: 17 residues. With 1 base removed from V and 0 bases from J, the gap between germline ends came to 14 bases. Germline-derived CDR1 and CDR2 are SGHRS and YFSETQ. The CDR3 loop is CASSLIGVLDSGNTIYF. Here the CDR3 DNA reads TGCGCCAGCAGCTTGATCGGGGTACTAGACTCTGGAAACACCATATATTTT.

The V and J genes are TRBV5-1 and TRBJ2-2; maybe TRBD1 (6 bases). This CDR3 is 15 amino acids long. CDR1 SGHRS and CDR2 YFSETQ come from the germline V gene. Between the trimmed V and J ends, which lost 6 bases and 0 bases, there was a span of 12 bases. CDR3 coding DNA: TGCGCCAGCACACCGACAGGCGCGAACACCGGGGAGCTGTTTTTT. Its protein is CASTPTGANTGELFF.